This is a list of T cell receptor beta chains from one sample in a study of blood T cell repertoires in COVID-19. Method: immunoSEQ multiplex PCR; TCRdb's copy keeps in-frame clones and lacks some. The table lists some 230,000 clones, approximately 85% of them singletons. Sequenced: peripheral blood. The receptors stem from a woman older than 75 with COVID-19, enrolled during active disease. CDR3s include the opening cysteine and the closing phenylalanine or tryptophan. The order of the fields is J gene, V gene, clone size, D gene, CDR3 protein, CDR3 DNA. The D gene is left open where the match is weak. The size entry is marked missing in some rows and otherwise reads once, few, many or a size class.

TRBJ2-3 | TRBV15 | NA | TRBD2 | CATSRGVLSGRTTDTQYF | TGTGCCACCAGCAGAGGCGTATTAAGCGGGAGGACCACAGATACGCAGTATTTT
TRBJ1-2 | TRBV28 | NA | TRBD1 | CASIAGQHSGYTF | TGTGCCAGCATCGCGGGACAGCACAGTGGCTACACCTTC
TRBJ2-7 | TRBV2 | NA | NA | CASSEFGEQYF | TGTGCCAGCAGTGAATTCGGGGAGCAGTACTTC
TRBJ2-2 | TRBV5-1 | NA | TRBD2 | CASTRGVNTGELFF | TGCGCCAGCACCCGGGGGGTAAACACCGGGGAGCTGTTTTTT
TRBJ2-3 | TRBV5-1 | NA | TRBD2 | CASSVTSGADTQYF | TGCGCCAGCAGCGTGACTAGCGGGGCGGATACGCAGTATTTT
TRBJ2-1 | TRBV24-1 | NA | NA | CATSDPSQRGNEQFF | TGTGCCACCAGTGACCCCTCGCAAAGGGGCAATGAGCAGTTCTTC
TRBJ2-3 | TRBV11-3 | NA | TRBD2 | CASSPTGTSVAQYF | TGTGCCAGCAGCCCTACCGGGACTAGCGTCGCGCAGTATTTT
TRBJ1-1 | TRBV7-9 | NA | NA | CASSLYVTVAPTEAFF | TGTGCCAGCAGCTTATATGTAACGGTAGCGCCAACTGAAGCTTTCTTT
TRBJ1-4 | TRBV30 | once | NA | CARSTGGNEKLFF | TGTGCCAGATCTACGGGAGGGAATGAAAAACTGTTTTTT
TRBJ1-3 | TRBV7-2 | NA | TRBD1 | CASSSDRVLGNTIYF | TGTGCCAGCAGCTCAGACAGGGTTTTAGGAAACACCATATATTTT
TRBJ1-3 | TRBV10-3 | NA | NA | CAITAEAGNTIYF | TGTGCCATCACAGCAGAGGCTGGAAACACCATATATTTT
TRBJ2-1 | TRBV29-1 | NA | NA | CSVDASYLYNEQFF | TGCAGCGTTGATGCGAGCTATCTCTACAATGAGCAGTTCTTC
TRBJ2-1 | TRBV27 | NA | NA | CASSSQGLYNEQFF | TGTGCCAGCAGTTCTCAGGGGTTATACAATGAGCAGTTCTTC
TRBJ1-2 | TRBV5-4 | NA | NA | CASSPGGANYGYTF | TGTGCCAGCAGCCCCGGGGGTGCTAACTATGGCTACACCTTC
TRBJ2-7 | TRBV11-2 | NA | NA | CASSLTGKRNEQYF | TGTGCCAGCAGCCTCACAGGGAAAAGGAACGAGCAGTACTTC
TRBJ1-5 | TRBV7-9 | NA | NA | CASSLTGVGALNSNQPQHF | TGTGCCAGCAGCCTGACAGGCGTTGGGGCCCTCAATAGCAATCAGCCCCAGCATTTT
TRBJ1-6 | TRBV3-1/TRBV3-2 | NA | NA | CASSQVNYNSPLHF | TGTGCCAGCAGCCAAGTTAACTATAATTCACCCCTCCACTTT
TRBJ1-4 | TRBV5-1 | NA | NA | CASSREGRGEKLFF | TGCGCCAGCAGCCGGGAAGGCAGAGGGGAAAAACTGTTTTTT
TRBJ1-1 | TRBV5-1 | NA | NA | CASRNVGGSNTEAFF | TGCGCCAGCAGAAACGTGGGGGGTTCGAACACTGAAGCTTTCTTT
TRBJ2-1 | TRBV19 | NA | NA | CASRQVAGGNEQFF | TGTGCCAGTAGACAAGTGGCCGGGGGCAATGAGCAGTTCTTC
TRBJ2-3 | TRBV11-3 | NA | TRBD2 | CASTPIAGATDTQYF | TGTGCCAGCACCCCAATAGCGGGGGCCACAGATACGCAGTATTTT
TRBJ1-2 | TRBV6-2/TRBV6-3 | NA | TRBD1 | CASSLQGQGPYGYTF | TGTGCCAGCAGCCTCCAAGGACAGGGGCCCTATGGCTACACCTTC
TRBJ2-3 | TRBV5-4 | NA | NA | CASSLEYDITDTQYF | TGTGCCAGCAGCTTGGAATATGACATCACAGATACGCAGTATTTT
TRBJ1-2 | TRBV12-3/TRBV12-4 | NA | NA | CASRTANYGYTF | TGTGCCAGCAGGACAGCGAACTATGGCTACACCTTC
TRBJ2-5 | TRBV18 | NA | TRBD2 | CASSRIIAGSGETQYF | TGTGCCAGCTCACGCATAATAGCGGGATCTGGAGAGACCCAGTACTTC
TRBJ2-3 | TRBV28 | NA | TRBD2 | CASSFRALGRVQYF | TGTGCCAGCAGTTTTAGGGCCCTAGGGAGGGTGCAGTATTTT
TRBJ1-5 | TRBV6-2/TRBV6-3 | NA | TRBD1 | CASSYAREQGAWSNQPQHF | TGTGCCAGCAGTTACGCGAGGGAACAGGGGGCATGGAGCAATCAGCCCCAGCATTTT